The clone carrying this T cell receptor beta chain has just a few counts. TCRdb's copy holds only in-frame clones and misses some; the assay was immunoSEQ multiplex PCR. The data hold 120,000 or so clones, with roughly 83% observed a single time. This entry belongs to a study of blood T cell repertoires in COVID-19. For the study at large: PBMCs, B-cell-depleted T cells, or T cells provided the cDNA or gDNA that made up the material.

This TCR was sampled from a man in his forties with active or convalescent COVID-19. The sample consisted of peripheral blood.

The CDR3 sequence: CASSQDFGAGARRQPQHF. CDR3 nucleotide sequence: TGCGCCAGCAGCCAAGATTTTGGTGCGGGGGCGCGTCGGCAGCCCCAGCATTTT. The chain couples TRBV4-3 to TRBJ1-5, with a possible D match to TRBD1 (6 bases). The V gene lost 0 bases and the J gene lost 7 bases, with 22 bases spanning the gap. There are 18 residues in the CDR3. CDR1 and CDR2 from the germline V gene are LGHNA and YSLEER.